This T cell receptor beta chain was recovered during a study of blood T cell repertoires in COVID-19. About the research overall: T cells, B-cell-depleted T cells, or PBMCs supplied cDNA or gDNA.

Germline lookup yields CDR1 SNHLY and CDR2 FYNNEI. The CDR3 is 13 amino acids. The V end lost 3 bases, the J end lost 5 bases, and 9 bases lay between the germline ends. Repertoires were generated with immunoSEQ multiplex PCR, while TCRdb's copy carries only in-frame clones and drops some. The sample has about 60,000 clones, approximately 84% seen once. The gene calls are TRBV2 and TRBJ2-3, with a possible D match to TRBD1 (5 bases). Sequenced: peripheral blood. This sequence originates from a man in his sixties with acute or convalescent COVID-19. The CDR3 loop reads CASSEGPRDTQYF. The CDR3 region has the DNA TGTGCCAGCAGTGAGGGGCCCCGAGATACGCAGTATTTT.